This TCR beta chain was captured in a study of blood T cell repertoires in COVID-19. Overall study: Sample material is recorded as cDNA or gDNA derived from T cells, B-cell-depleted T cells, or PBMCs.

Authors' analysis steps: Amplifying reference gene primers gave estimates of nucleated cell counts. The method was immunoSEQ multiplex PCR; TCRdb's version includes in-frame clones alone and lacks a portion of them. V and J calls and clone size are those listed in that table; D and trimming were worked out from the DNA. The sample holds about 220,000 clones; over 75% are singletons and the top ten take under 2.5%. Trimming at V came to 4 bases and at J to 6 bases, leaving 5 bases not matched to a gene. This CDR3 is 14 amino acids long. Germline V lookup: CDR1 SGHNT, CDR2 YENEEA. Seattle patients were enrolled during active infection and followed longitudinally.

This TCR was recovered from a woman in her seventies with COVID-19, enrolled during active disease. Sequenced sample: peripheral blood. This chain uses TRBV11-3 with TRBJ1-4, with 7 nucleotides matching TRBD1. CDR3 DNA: TGTGCCAGCAGCTCCGGGACAGTAGATGAAAAACTGTTTTTT. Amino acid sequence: CASSSGTVDEKLFF. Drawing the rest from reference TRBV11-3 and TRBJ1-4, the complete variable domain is EAGVVQSPRYKIIEKKQPVAFWCNPISGHNTLYWYLQNLGQGPELLIRYENEEAVDDSQLPKDRFSAERLKGVDSTLKIQPAELGDSAVYLCASSSGTVDEKLFFGSGTQLSVL.